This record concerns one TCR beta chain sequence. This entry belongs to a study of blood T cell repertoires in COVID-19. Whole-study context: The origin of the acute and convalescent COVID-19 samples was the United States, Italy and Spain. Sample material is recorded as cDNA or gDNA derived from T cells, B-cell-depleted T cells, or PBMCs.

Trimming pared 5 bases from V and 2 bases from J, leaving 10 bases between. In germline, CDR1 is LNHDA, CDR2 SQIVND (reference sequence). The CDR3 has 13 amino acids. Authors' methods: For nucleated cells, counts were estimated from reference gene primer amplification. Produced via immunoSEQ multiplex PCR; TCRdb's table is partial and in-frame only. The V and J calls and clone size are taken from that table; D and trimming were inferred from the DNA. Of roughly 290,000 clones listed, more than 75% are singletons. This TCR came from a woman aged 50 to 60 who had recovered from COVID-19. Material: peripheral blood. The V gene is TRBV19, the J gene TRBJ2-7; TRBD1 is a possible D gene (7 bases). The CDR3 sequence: CASSVRGAYEQYF. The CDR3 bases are TGTGCCAGTAGTGTCAGGGGGGCCTACGAGCAGTACTTC.